This TCR beta chain emerged from a study of shared clonotypes between healthy human individuals. Study-level background: With ages of 18 to 49, the donors were a couple of women and a few men.

Study outcomes and limitations: Relative to memory subsets, naive subsets generally showed larger estimated richness.

From germline, CDR1 is MNHEY and CDR2 SMNVEV (reference sequence). V gave up 8 bases and J gave up 9 bases; unmatched junction bases: 9. This CDR3 contains 12 residues. A note on this clone: The antigen remains unidentified.

CD45RO negativity and positive selection for CCR7 defined naive CD8 cells, a population that excluded terminally differentiated effector memory CD45RA+ cells. Generated by immunoSEQ multiplex PCR, the TCRdb table keeps only in-frame clones and is missing some. Of roughly 2,000,000 clones in the sample, about 95% are singletons; the top ten hold more than 0.95%. Input material: naive CD8+ T cells sorted from blood. The chain has TRBV27 and TRBJ1-1, with 7 bases fitting TRBD1. The TCR comes from a man in his late teens or twenties in good health. CDR3: CASGGQVEQAFF. The CDR3 coding sequence is TGTGCCAGCGGAGGACAGGTTGAACAAGCTTTCTTT.